The 13 T cell receptor beta chains given below trace back to one sample, sequenced in a study of T-cell reconstitution after alpha-beta-depleted transplantation in children. It was with unique molecular identifiers that the TCRbeta library was prepared. From the PCR reads, TCRdb called clonotypes with MiXCR, one entry per CDR3 protein. The sample has about 1,000,000 distinct CDR3 sequences, about 31% seen once; the top ten hold more than 25%. The source was PBMCs, mostly from graft donor cells, collected 360 days after TCRalphabeta/CD19-depleted stem cell transplant. These receptors originate from a boy under three years old who had a stem cell transplant for SCID, so the T cells may come from the graft donor.

The chain couples TRBV11-1 to TRBJ2-7, with D tentatively TRBD1 or TRBD2 (5 bases each). Germline V gives CDR1 SGHAT, CDR2 FQDESV (reference sequence). The length of the CDR3 is 14 residues. Trimming removed 5 bases at V and 4 bases at J, with 15 bases between. CDR3 nucleotides: TGTGCCAGCAGCCCCGGGACCTTGGGGTACGAGCAGTACTTC. Its translation: CASSPGTLGYEQYF.

The CDR3 reads CASSLIFQPQHF. CDR3 in DNA: TGTGCCAGCAGTTTAATTTTCCAGCCCCAGCATTTT. The rearrangement joins TRBV28 to TRBJ1-5; D unclear. CDR1 MDHEN and CDR2 SYDVKM come from the germline V gene. V was clipped by 2 bases and J by 7 bases, with 6 bases between them. The CDR3 sequence is 12 residues long.

Only a few counts were recorded for this clonotype. The V and J genes are TRBV3-1 and TRBJ2-7; 8 bases align to TRBD2. J gave up 5 bases and V 5 bases, and 11 bases lay outside the gene matches. Germline loops: CDR1 LGHDT, CDR2 YNNKEL (reference sequence). This CDR3 spans 15 amino acids. CDR3: CASSETPGGYDEQYF. The CDR3 coding sequence is TGTGCCAGCAGCGAGACTCCGGGAGGGTACGACGAGCAGTACTTC.

The chain has TRBV10-2 and TRBJ2-5, with D unresolved. The CDR3 sequence is 13 residues long. Trimming cost V 3 bases and J 7 bases, with 12 bases left between them. CDR1 and CDR2 from the germline V gene are WSHSY and SAAADI. The CDR3 loop reads CASSDGVTATQYF. CDR3 nucleotides: TGCGCCAGCAGTGATGGGGTCACGGCGACCCAGTACTTC.

This clonotype was seen only a few times. The chain employs TRBV28 and TRBJ2-1; 9 nucleotides line up with TRBD1. From germline, CDR1 is MDHEN and CDR2 SYDVKM. The CDR3 loop spans 15 amino acids. V shed 2 bases, J shed 7 bases, and the junction held 6 bases outside the gene matches. The CDR3 DNA follows: TGTGCCAGCAGTTTACATGGGACAGGGATGAATGAGCAGTTCTTC. It is translated as CASSLHGTGMNEQFF.

This clonotype was found a few times. The V gene is TRBV5-1, the J gene TRBJ2-3; TRBD2 is a possible D gene (6 bases). The germline V gene has CDR1 SGHRS and CDR2 YFSETQ. This CDR3 comprises 16 residues. V lost 0 bases and J 2 bases, leaving 13 bases between the germline ends. The CDR3 region has the DNA TGCGCCAGCAGCTTGGCCGGGACTGTTAACACAGATACGCAGTATTTT. Protein: CASSLAGTVNTDTQYF.

This clonotype was recorded a few times. The V call is TRBV2, the J call TRBJ2-1; TRBD2 aligns across 8 bases. J lost 2 bases, V lost 4 bases, and 4 bases had no gene match. Germline CDR1 reads SNHLY; CDR2 reads FYNNEI. This CDR3 region has 15 residues. The CDR3 is CASSVLAGTYNEQFF. DNA of the CDR3: TGTGCCAGCAGTGTCTTAGCGGGGACCTACAATGAGCAGTTCTTC.

This clonotype was counted a few times. V gene TRBV20-1 combines with J gene TRBJ1-5, with TRBD1 identical over 8 bases. The CDR3 loop spans 15 amino acids. The germline CDR1 and CDR2 sequences are DFQATT and SNEGSKA (reference sequence). Trimming took 0 bases from V and 2 from J; bases not matched to a gene: 3. CDR3: CSARETGEGNQPQHF. Here the CDR3 DNA reads TGCAGTGCTAGAGAGACAGGGGAAGGCAATCAGCCCCAGCATTTT.

This sequence joins TRBV12-3 or TRBV12-4 and TRBJ2-3; D call uncertain. V was pared by 5 bases and J by 10 bases, with 10 bases between. The CDR3 contains 11 residues. DNA of the CDR3: TGTGCCAGCAGTGGGCTTGATGCGCAGTATTTT. Amino acids: CASSGLDAQYF.

The chain employs TRBV20-1 and TRBJ2-7; 7 nucleotides line up with TRBD1. V shed 6 bases, J shed 2 bases, and the junction held 10 bases outside the gene matches. The CDR3 consists of 14 residues. Germline CDR1 reads DFQATT; CDR2 reads SNEGSKA (reference sequence). The CDR3, as DNA: TGCAGTGCATCTGGGAGACAGGGAACCTACGAGCAGTACTTC. This codes for CSASGRQGTYEQYF.

This clonotype has a handful of counts. This chain joins TRBV12-3 or TRBV12-4 and TRBJ1-1; D is possibly TRBD1 (5 bases). This CDR3 has 11 amino acids. Trimming cost V 2 bases and J 14 bases, with 12 bases left between them. The CDR3: CASSLRGFLFF. The CDR3 bases are TGTGCCAGCAGTTTAAGGGGTTTTCTCTTCTTT.

The V call is TRBV12-3 or TRBV12-4, the J call TRBJ1-1; 8 bases line up with TRBD1. The CDR3 has 13 residues. V trimming: 6 bases; J trimming: 6 bases; junction bases outside the gene matches: 6. This chain's CDR3 is CASRPTGAPEAFF. The CDR3, as DNA: TGTGCCAGCAGACCGACAGGGGCCCCTGAAGCTTTCTTT.

This clonotype was found many times. This sequence joins TRBV12-3 or TRBV12-4 and TRBJ2-2, with D unresolved. The CDR3 contains 11 residues. With 7 bases removed from V and 8 bases from J, the gap between germline ends came to 8 bases. In DNA, the CDR3 is TGTGCCAGCACCCTGGGGGGGGAGCTGTTTTTT. Its translation: CASTLGGELFF.